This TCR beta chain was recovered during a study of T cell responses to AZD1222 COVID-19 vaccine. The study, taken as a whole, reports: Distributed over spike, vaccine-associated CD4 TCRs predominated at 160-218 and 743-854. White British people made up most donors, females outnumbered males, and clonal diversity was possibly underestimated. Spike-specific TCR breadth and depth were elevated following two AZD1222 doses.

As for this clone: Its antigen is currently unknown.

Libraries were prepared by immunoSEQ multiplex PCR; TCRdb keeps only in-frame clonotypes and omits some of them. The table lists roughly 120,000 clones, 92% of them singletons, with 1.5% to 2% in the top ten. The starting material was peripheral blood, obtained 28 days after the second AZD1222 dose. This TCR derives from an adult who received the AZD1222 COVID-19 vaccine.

The CDR3 loop is CASSKEEGEAFF. In DNA form, the CDR3 reads TGCGCCAGCAGCAAAGAGGAGGGTGAAGCTTTCTTT. The chain carries TRBV5-1 and TRBJ1-1; D is unresolved. Germline CDR1 is SGHRS and CDR2 is YFSETQ. The CDR3 has 12 residues. V lost 4 bases to trimming and J lost 7 bases, with 11 bases between them.